The 10 T cell receptor beta chains presented below share a single source sample, sequenced in a study of blood T cell repertoires in COVID-19. The repertoire was sequenced with immunoSEQ multiplex PCR; TCRdb's copy has only in-frame clones and lacks some. The profile shows tens of thousands of clones, over 75% of them singletons. The sequencing sample was made of peripheral blood. The receptors derive from a human donor in a cohort sampled during active COVID-19.

The chain joins TRBV6-2 or TRBV6-3 to TRBJ2-3, with 8 bases lining up with TRBD2. From germline, CDR1 is MNHEY and CDR2 SVGEGT. The CDR3 has 17 amino acids. Trimming cost V 4 bases and J 2 bases; bases outside gene matches: 11. The CDR3 DNA reads TGTGCCAGCAGTTCCCGAGGGAGCGGGAGAATCACAGATACGCAGTATTTT. It translates to CASSSRGSGRITDTQYF.

The chain joins TRBV5-4 to TRBJ1-2; weak D call: TRBD1 (5 bases). V gave up 4 bases and J gave up 5 bases, with 12 bases separating them. This CDR3 comprises 13 residues. Germline V lookup: CDR1 SGHNT, CDR2 YYREEE (reference sequence). The CDR3 nucleotides read TGTGCCAGCAGCGATGTAACAGGTTATGGCTACACCTTC. This translates into CASSDVTGYGYTF.

The chain recombines TRBV24-1 with TRBJ2-3; 15 positions match TRBD2. This CDR3 comprises 14 residues. The J segment lost 5 bases and the V segment lost 9 bases, leaving 2 bases of the junction unmatched. Germline lookup yields CDR1 KGHDR and CDR2 SFDVKD. The CDR3 spells CATGLAGGVDTQYF. The CDR3 nucleotides are TGTGCCACCGGACTAGCGGGAGGGGTAGATACGCAGTATTTT.

The chain joins TRBV9 to TRBJ2-5, with 9 bases identical to TRBD2. The J segment lost 1 base and the V segment lost 3 bases, leaving 4 bases of the junction unmatched. Germline V gene sequence: CDR1 SGDLS, CDR2 YYNGEE. The length of the CDR3 is 15 residues. The CDR3 DNA reads TGTGCCAGCAGCGGCGCGGGAGGGACCCAAGAGACCCAGTACTTC. Translation: CASSGAGGTQETQYF.

The gene calls are TRBV28 and TRBJ2-7, with TRBD2 identical over 11 bases. Germline CDR1 and CDR2: MDHEN and SYDVKM. Trimming removed 6 bases from V and 4 bases from J; junction bases left unmatched: 8. There are 15 residues in the CDR3. This CDR3 reads CASRKATSGTYEQYF. The CDR3 DNA is TGTGCCAGCAGGAAAGCGACTAGCGGGACTTACGAGCAGTACTTC.

The chain links TRBV6-2 or TRBV6-3 to TRBJ1-1, with D possibly TRBD1 on 6 matching bases. From germline, CDR1 is MNHEY and CDR2 SVGEGT. Trimming cost V 5 bases and J 8 bases, with 6 bases left between them. The CDR3 spans 10 residues. CDR3 bases: TGTGCCAGCAGTAGGGGGGAAGCTTTCTTT. Its translation is CASSRGEAFF.

This rearrangement joins TRBV10-3 to TRBJ1-2; a possible D gene is TRBD1 (6 bases). The ends were cut back, 10 bases at V and 0 bases at J, with 18 bases in the middle. From germline, CDR1 is ENHRY and CDR2 SYGVKD. CDR3 length: 15 residues. The CDR3 DNA sequence: TGTGCCACCGGGGACACCCTTTCCTCTAACTATGGCTACACCTTC. Its protein is CATGDTLSSNYGYTF.

The CDR3 protein is CASSLGWRGDTEAFF. The CDR3 DNA is TGTGCCAGCAGCTTAGGTTGGCGCGGGGACACTGAAGCTTTCTTT. The gene calls are TRBV7-6 and TRBJ1-1; D remains ambiguous. Germline CDR1 SGHVS, CDR2 FNYEAQ. The CDR3 has 15 amino acids. The ends were cut back, 1 base at V and 3 bases at J, with 12 bases in the middle.

V usage is TRBV7-6 and J usage is TRBJ2-5; 9 positions match TRBD2. This CDR3 is built from 16 residues. The junction had 11 bases not matched to a gene; V was cut back by 6 bases and J by 3 bases. Germline V CDR1 and CDR2: SGHVS, FNYEAQ. DNA of the CDR3: TGTGCCAGCAGTCCTACCTGGGCGGGGGGGAAAGAGACCCAGTACTTC. Its translation is CASSPTWAGGKETQYF.

The gene calls are TRBV19 and TRBJ2-7; possibly TRBD1 for D (5 bases). The V gene lost 9 bases and the J gene lost 2 bases, with 17 bases spanning the gap. CDR3 length: 14 residues. Germline CDR1 is LNHDA and CDR2 is SQIVND (reference sequence). The CDR3 sequence: CARQDWGTPYEQYF. The DNA for the CDR3 is TGTGCCAGACAAGACTGGGGCACCCCCTACGAGCAGTACTTC.